The present TCR beta chain was sequenced within a study of cytomegalovirus exposure and HLA in healthy donors. Whole-study context: An earlier analysis identified 120 million or so unique TCR beta sequences in some 180 million T cells.

Overall study findings and caveats: Accurate prediction of HLA-A and HLA-B alleles (for most subjects) was reportedly achieved from TCR beta sequences. Productive rates of about 87% or about 30% were seen for most TCR beta V segments in an earlier analysis. Some public TCRs appeared in many individuals, while most sequences were rare.

Vbeta (60) and Jbeta (13) primers were used in the PCR. Generated by immunoSEQ multiplex PCR, the TCRdb table keeps only in-frame clones and is missing some. The sample carries about 150,000 clones, 65% to 80% recorded once. Concerning this clone itself: No antigen is known for it.

In germline, CDR1 is SEHNR, CDR2 FQNEAQ (reference sequence). The ends lost 5 bases at V and 7 bases at J; junction bases unmatched: 5. The CDR3 length is 13 residues. This sequence originates from a woman aged 40 to 50 in good health and CMV-seronegative. Sequences were obtained from PBMCs. V usage is TRBV7-9 and J usage is TRBJ2-3; 8 nucleotides line up with TRBD1. Here the CDR3 DNA reads TGTGCCAGCAGCACGGGACAGGTGAATACGCAGTATTTT. This translates into CASSTGQVNTQYF.